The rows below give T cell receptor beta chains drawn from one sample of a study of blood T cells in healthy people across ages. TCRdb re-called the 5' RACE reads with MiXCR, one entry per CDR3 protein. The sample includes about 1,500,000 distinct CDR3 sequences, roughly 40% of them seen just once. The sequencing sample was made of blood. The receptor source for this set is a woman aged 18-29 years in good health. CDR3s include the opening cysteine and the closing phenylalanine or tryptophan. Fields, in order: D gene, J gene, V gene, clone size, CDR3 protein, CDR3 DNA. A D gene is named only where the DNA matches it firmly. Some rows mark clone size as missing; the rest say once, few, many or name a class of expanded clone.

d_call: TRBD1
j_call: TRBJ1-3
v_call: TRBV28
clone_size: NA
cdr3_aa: CASTSGGEGNTIYF
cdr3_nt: TGTGCCAGCACCTCAGGGGGCGAGGGAAACACCATATATTTT

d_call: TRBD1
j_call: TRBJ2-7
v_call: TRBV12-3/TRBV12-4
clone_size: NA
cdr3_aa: CASSEGTGNDEQYF
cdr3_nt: TGTGCCAGCAGTGAAGGGACAGGGAACGACGAGCAGTACTTC

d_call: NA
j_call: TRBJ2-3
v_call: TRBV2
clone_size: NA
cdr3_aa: CASRWGYVDTQYF
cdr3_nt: TGTGCCAGCAGGTGGGGCTATGTGGATACGCAGTATTTT

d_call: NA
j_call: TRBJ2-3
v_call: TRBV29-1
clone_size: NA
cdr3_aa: CSVPKGPTDTQYF
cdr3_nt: TGCAGCGTCCCCAAAGGTCCCACAGATACGCAGTATTTT

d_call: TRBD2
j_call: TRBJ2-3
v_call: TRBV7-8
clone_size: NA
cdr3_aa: CASSLVAGFRTDTQYF
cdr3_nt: TGTGCCAGCAGCTTAGTAGCGGGGTTCCGCACAGATACGCAGTATTTT

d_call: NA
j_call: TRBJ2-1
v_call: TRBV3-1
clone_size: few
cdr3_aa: CASSPYLSSFNEQFF
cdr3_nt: TGTGCCAGCAGCCCCTACTTGTCTAGCTTCAATGAGCAGTTCTTC

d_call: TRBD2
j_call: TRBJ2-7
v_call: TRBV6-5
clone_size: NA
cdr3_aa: CASSTRGGSHDNEQYF
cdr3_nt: TGTGCCAGCAGTACCCGGGGCGGGAGTCATGACAATGAGCAGTACTTC

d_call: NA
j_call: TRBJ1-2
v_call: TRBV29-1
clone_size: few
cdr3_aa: CSVSTGTTSSGYTF
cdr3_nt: TGCAGCGTATCTACAGGGACGACTTCTAGTGGCTACACCTTC

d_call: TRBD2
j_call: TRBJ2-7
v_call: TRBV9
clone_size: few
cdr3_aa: CASSMGLARVQYF
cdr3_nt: TGTGCCAGCAGCATGGGACTAGCAAGGGTGCAGTACTTC

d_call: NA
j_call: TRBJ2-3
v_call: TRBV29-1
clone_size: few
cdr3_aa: CSTQRVSWGPDTQYF
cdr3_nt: TGCAGCACTCAAAGGGTCTCCTGGGGCCCAGATACGCAGTATTTT

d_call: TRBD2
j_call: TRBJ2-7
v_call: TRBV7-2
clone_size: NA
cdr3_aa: CASSRMAGGVYEQYF
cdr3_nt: TGTGCCAGCAGCCGGATGGCGGGAGGGGTGTACGAGCAGTACTTC

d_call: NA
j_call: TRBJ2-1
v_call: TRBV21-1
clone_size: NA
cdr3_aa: CASSKSGRAGYNEQFF
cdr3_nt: TGTGCCAGCAGCAAATCGGGACGAGCGGGATACAATGAGCAGTTCTTC

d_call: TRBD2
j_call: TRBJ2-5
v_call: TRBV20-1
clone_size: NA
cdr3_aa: CSARDAGGNVQGTQYF
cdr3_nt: TGCAGTGCTAGAGATGCCGGGGGGAATGTGCAAGGGACCCAGTACTTC

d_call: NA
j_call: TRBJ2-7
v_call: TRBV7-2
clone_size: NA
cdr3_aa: CASAVGLATYEQYF
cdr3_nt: TGTGCCAGCGCGGTGGGGCTAGCGACCTACGAGCAGTACTTC

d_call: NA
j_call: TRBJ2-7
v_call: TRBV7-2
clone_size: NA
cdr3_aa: CASSPNPSYNEQYF
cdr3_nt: TGTGCCAGCAGCCCGAACCCATCCTACAATGAGCAGTACTTC

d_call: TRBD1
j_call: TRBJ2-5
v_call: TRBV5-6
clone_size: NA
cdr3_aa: CASSSASNRGRQETQYF
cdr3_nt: TGTGCCAGCAGCTCCGCTTCGAACAGGGGGAGGCAAGAGACCCAGTACTTC

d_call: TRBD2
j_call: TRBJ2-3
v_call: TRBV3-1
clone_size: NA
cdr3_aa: CTSSQAGGGDTQYF
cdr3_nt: TGTACCAGCAGCCAAGCGGGGGGCGGAGATACGCAGTATTTT

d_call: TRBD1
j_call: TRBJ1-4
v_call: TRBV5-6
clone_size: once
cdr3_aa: CASSRQGRTNEKLFF
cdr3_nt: TGTGCCAGCAGCCGACAGGGCAGAACTAATGAAAAACTGTTTTTT

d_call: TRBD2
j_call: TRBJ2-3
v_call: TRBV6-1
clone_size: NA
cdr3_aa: CASSRDISGGATVTDAQYF
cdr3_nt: TGTGCCAGCAGCCGGGACATCAGCGGGGGGGCAACCGTGACAGATGCGCAGTATTTT

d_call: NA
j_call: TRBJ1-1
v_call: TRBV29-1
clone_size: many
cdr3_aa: CSVTGQQHTEAFF
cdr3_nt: TGCAGCGTCACCGGACAGCAGCACACTGAAGCTTTCTTT

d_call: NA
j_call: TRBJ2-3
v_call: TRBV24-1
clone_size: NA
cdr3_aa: CATSDPTQGKILTDTQYF
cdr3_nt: TGTGCCACCAGTGACCCAACACAGGGTAAGATTTTGACAGATACGCAGTATTTT

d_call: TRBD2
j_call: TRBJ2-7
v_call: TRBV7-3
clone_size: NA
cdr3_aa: CASSFLTSGLLNYEQYF
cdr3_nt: TGTGCCAGCAGCTTTTTAACTAGCGGATTACTAAACTACGAGCAGTACTTC

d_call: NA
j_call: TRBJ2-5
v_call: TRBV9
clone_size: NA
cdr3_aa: CASSVRWNEQYF
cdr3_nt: TGTGCCAGCAGCGTTAGGTGGAATGAGCAGTACTTC

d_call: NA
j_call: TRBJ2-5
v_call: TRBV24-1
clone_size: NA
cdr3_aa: CATSSPGAGETQYF
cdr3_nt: TGTGCCACCAGTAGTCCGGGGGCAGGAGAGACCCAGTACTTC

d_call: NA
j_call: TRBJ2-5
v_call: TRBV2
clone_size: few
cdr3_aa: CASSETEETQYF
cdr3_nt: TGTGCCAGCAGTGAAACGGAAGAGACCCAGTACTTC

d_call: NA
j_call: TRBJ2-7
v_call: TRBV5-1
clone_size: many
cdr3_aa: CASSLDSHYEQYF
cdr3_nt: TGCGCCAGCAGCTTGGACAGCCACTACGAGCAGTACTTC

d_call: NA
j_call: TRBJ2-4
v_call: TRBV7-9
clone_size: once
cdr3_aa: CASSLGRLPAGEQYF
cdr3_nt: TGTGCCAGCAGCTTAGGGCGTCTACCGGCAGGGGAGCAGTACTTC

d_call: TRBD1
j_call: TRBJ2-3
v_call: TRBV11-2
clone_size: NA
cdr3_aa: CASSLLPPGTGITDTQYF
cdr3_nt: TGTGCCAGCAGCTTGCTCCCCCCCGGGACAGGGATTACAGATACGCAGTATTTT

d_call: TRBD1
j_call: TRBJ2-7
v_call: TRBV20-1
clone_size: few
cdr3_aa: CSASRPGTGMSYEQYF
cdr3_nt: TGCAGTGCTTCCCGGCCCGGGACAGGGATGTCTTACGAGCAGTACTTC

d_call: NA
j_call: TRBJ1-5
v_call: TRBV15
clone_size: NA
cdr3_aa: CATSRGGHLNQPQHF
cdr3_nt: TGTGCCACCAGCAGGGGTGGACACCTCAATCAGCCCCAGCATTTT

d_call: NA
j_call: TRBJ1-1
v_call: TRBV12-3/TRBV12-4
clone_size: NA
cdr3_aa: CASSWTANTEAFF
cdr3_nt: TGTGCCAGCAGTTGGACAGCGAACACTGAAGCTTTCTTT

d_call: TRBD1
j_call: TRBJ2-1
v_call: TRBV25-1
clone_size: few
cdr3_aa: CASRAPGTGFNEQFF
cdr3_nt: TGTGCCAGCAGAGCTCCCGGGACAGGCTTCAATGAGCAGTTCTTC

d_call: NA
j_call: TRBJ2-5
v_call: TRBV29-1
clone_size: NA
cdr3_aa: CSVSREEETQYF
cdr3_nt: TGCAGCGTTTCGAGGGAGGAAGAGACCCAGTACTTC

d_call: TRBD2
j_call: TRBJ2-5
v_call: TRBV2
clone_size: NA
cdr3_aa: CASSEGLSGLAGPNEQYF
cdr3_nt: TGTGCCAGCAGTGAAGGCCTTTCCGGACTAGCGGGACCCAATGAGCAGTACTTC

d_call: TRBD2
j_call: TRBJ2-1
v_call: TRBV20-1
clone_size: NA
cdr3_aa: CSARAASGSGSYNEQFF
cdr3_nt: TGCAGTGCTAGAGCCGCTAGCGGGAGTGGGTCCTACAATGAGCAGTTCTTC

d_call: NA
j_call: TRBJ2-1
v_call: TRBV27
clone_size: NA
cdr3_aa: CASSPRPRSYNEQFF
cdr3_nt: TGTGCCAGCAGTCCCCGACCCCGCTCCTACAATGAGCAGTTCTTC

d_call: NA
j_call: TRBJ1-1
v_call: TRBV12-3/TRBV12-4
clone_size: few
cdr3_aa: CASSHRVNTEAFF
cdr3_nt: TGTGCCAGCAGCCACAGGGTTAACACTGAAGCTTTCTTT